This is a list of T cell receptor beta chains from one sample in a study of beta chain features in type 1 diabetes. The method was immunoSEQ multiplex PCR; TCRdb's version includes in-frame clones alone and lacks a portion of them. The data show some 250,000 clones, about 15% seen once. The sequenced sample was naive CD4+ T cells from blood. The receptors originated from a man younger than 45 with type 1 diabetes. CDR3s include the opening cysteine and the closing phenylalanine or tryptophan. The D gene is left open where the match is weak.

v_gene: TRBV7-6
d_gene: TRBD1
j_gene: TRBJ1-1
len: 15
CDR3aa: CASSLAGTGNTEAFF

v_gene: TRBV9
d_gene: -
j_gene: TRBJ2-7
len: 11
CDR3aa: CASSVTYEQYF

v_gene: TRBV4-1
d_gene: TRBD2
j_gene: TRBJ2-1
len: 18
CDR3aa: CASSQDRGGGAQYNEQFF

v_gene: TRBV6-1
d_gene: -
j_gene: TRBJ2-4
len: 15
CDR3aa: CASSSAGTPKNIQYF

v_gene: TRBV5-1
d_gene: -
j_gene: TRBJ1-1
len: 14
CDR3aa: CASSPQPMNTEAFF

v_gene: TRBV4-1
d_gene: TRBD2
j_gene: TRBJ2-3
len: 16
CDR3aa: CASSQDLLAGADTQYF

v_gene: TRBV6-5
d_gene: -
j_gene: TRBJ1-2
len: 11
CDR3aa: CASSSPYGYTF

v_gene: TRBV10-3
d_gene: -
j_gene: TRBJ2-7
len: 12
CDR3aa: CAISEGLTEQYF

v_gene: TRBV7-2
d_gene: -
j_gene: TRBJ2-7
len: 15
CDR3aa: CASSSSGTQYYGQYF

v_gene: TRBV9
d_gene: -
j_gene: TRBJ1-1
len: 15
CDR3aa: CASSALDSVGLRAFF

v_gene: TRBV11-2
d_gene: -
j_gene: TRBJ1-1
len: 15
CDR3aa: CASTGASQLNTEAFF

v_gene: TRBV4-1
d_gene: -
j_gene: TRBJ1-5
len: 17
CDR3aa: CASSQGNAGALYQPQHF

v_gene: TRBV7-2
d_gene: -
j_gene: TRBJ2-3
len: 16
CDR3aa: CASSLGSSRFTDTQYF

v_gene: TRBV19
d_gene: -
j_gene: TRBJ1-5
len: 17
CDR3aa: CASSKAGPRIPNQPQHF

v_gene: TRBV4-1
d_gene: TRBD1
j_gene: TRBJ2-1
len: 12
CDR3aa: CASSHPGGEQFF

v_gene: TRBV14
d_gene: -
j_gene: TRBJ1-4
len: 18
CDR3aa: CASSQDRGVSSDNEKLFF

v_gene: TRBV11-2
d_gene: -
j_gene: TRBJ1-1
len: 12
CDR3aa: CASTLRGGLAFF

v_gene: TRBV19
d_gene: -
j_gene: TRBJ2-7
len: 14
CDR3aa: CASSTGTLSYEQYF

v_gene: TRBV13
d_gene: TRBD1
j_gene: TRBJ1-1
len: 14
CDR3aa: CASRTTGVGTEAFF

v_gene: TRBV7-2
d_gene: TRBD1
j_gene: TRBJ1-2
len: 14
CDR3aa: CASTDRGPVDGYTF

v_gene: TRBV25-1
d_gene: -
j_gene: TRBJ1-2
len: 12
CDR3aa: CASSVQGYGYTF

v_gene: TRBV5-4
d_gene: TRBD2
j_gene: TRBJ2-1
len: 16
CDR3aa: CASSPGGGGPLWEQFF

v_gene: TRBV6-1
d_gene: TRBD1
j_gene: TRBJ2-5
len: 14
CDR3aa: CASRTGWYQETQYF

v_gene: TRBV2
d_gene: -
j_gene: TRBJ2-5
len: 13
CDR3aa: CASSPAGKETQYF

v_gene: TRBV9
d_gene: TRBD1
j_gene: TRBJ1-6
len: 14
CDR3aa: CASNPGQGDSPLHF

v_gene: TRBV11-2
d_gene: TRBD1
j_gene: TRBJ2-7
len: 15
CDR3aa: CASSLVLDRGDEQYF

v_gene: TRBV7-9
d_gene: TRBD1
j_gene: TRBJ2-1
len: 15
CDR3aa: CASGQGVGVYNEQFF

v_gene: TRBV25-1
d_gene: TRBD2
j_gene: TRBJ2-1
len: 15
CDR3aa: CASSETSGRENEQFF

v_gene: TRBV4-1
d_gene: -
j_gene: TRBJ2-1
len: 17
CDR3aa: CASSQEGQGGFYNEQFF

v_gene: TRBV6-5
d_gene: TRBD1
j_gene: TRBJ1-2
len: 16
CDR3aa: CASSYGTGGAAYGYTF

v_gene: TRBV5-1
d_gene: -
j_gene: TRBJ2-2
len: 16
CDR3aa: CASSLGDREDTGELFF

v_gene: TRBV27
d_gene: -
j_gene: TRBJ2-3
len: 13
CDR3aa: CASSMRARDTQYF